Each of the 22 T cell receptor beta chains below was sequenced from the same sample in a study of blood T cell repertoires in COVID-19. The data were produced by immunoSEQ multiplex PCR, yet TCRdb's version contains in-frame clones alone and is incomplete. The repertoire holds around 30,000 clones, with about 91% as singletons. The source material was peripheral blood. These receptors originate from a man over 45 with active COVID-19.

The genes are TRBV5-6 and TRBJ1-5; 8 positions agree with TRBD1. CDR3 length: 18 residues. Per germline, CDR1 SGHDT and CDR2 YYEEEE. Trimming at V came to 1 base and at J to 0 bases, leaving 9 bases not matched to a gene. The CDR3 bases are TGTGCCAGCAGCTTGTCGGGACAGGCTTTTCATAGCAATCAGCCCCAGCATTTT. Protein: CASSLSGQAFHSNQPQHF.

This chain links TRBV7-9 with TRBJ1-1; maybe TRBD1 (5 bases). This CDR3 comprises 17 residues. The V and J ends lost 0 bases and 4 bases respectively, with 18 bases between them. Looked up from germline, CDR1 is SEHNR and CDR2 is FQNEAQ (reference sequence). Written as DNA, the CDR3 is TGTGCCAGCAGCTTAGCGTGGTCGGGGTCGGGGGGCACTGAAGCTTTCTTT. Its protein product is CASSLAWSGSGGTEAFF.

The rearrangement uses TRBV4-1 and TRBJ1-5; possibly TRBD1 for D (5 bases). V was pared by 1 base and J by 4 bases, with 8 bases between. CDR1 and CDR2 (germline): MGHRA, YSYEKL. The length of the CDR3 is 14 residues. The CDR3 DNA reads as TGCGCCAGCAGCCAAGCCCAGGGAAATCAGCCCCAGCATTTT. It encodes CASSQAQGNQPQHF.

The chain has TRBV28 and TRBJ1-1; D may be TRBD1 (6 bases). This CDR3 region has 13 residues. Trimming took off 5 bases at V and 2 bases at J, with 9 bases between the two ends. Germline values: CDR1 MDHEN, CDR2 SYDVKM. The CDR3 bases are TGTGCCAGCAGTGGACAGCTAAACACTGAAGCTTTCTTT. Amino acid sequence: CASSGQLNTEAFF.

The V call is TRBV5-4, the J call TRBJ2-3, with 7 bases aligning to TRBD1. The CDR3 runs to 15 residues. V shed 5 bases and J 3 bases; nucleotides not matched to a gene: 9. Germline V gene sequence: CDR1 SGHNT, CDR2 YYREEE (reference sequence). Here the CDR3 reads CASRSAQTGTDTQYF. In DNA form, the CDR3 reads TGTGCCAGCAGATCGGCCCAGACAGGGACAGATACGCAGTATTTT.

The V call is TRBV2, the J call TRBJ2-7; 7 bases match TRBD1. Per germline, CDR1 SNHLY and CDR2 FYNNEI. The CDR3 loop spans 14 amino acids. The V gene end was trimmed by 4 bases and the J gene end by 6 bases; junction bases not matched to a gene: 9. CDR3 in amino acids: CASSAGQGEAEQYF. As DNA, the CDR3 is TGTGCCAGCAGTGCTGGGCAGGGGGAAGCCGAGCAGTACTTC.

The V call is TRBV12-5, the J call TRBJ1-6; 7 nucleotides align to TRBD1. The trim removed 4 bases at V and 2 bases at J, leaving 8 bases unmatched. The germline CDR1 and CDR2 sequences are LGHNT and FRNRAP. CDR3 length equals 17 residues. CDR3 DNA: TGTGCTAGTGGTTGGGACAGCGGGGGTCCCTATAATTCACCCCTCCACTTT. Translated: CASGWDSGGPYNSPLHF.

The gene calls are TRBV5-5 and TRBJ2-3, with a possible D match to TRBD1 (6 bases). Trimming shortened V by 5 bases and J by 4 bases, and 14 bases separated the two germline ends. This CDR3 is built from 14 residues. CDR1 and CDR2 from the germline V gene are SGHKS and YYEKEE (reference sequence). The CDR3 coding sequence is TGTGCCAGCAGTCAACAGGGCGGAGCAGATACGCAGTATTTT. Its translation is CASSQQGGADTQYF.

This clone occurred once. The CDR3 nucleotides are TGCGCCAGCAGCATACAGGGTAATGAGCAGTTCTTC. It encodes CASSIQGNEQFF. The chain carries TRBV5-1 and TRBJ2-1, with a tentative D call TRBD1 (6 bases). The length of the CDR3 is 12 residues. Germline V gives CDR1 SGHRS, CDR2 YFSETQ. V dropped 4 bases and J dropped 7 bases, with 9 bases sitting between them.

The chain carries TRBV19 and TRBJ1-5, with 10 bases fitting TRBD1. CDR3 length equals 17 residues. The germline gives CDR1 LNHDA, CDR2 SQIVND (reference sequence). The junction had 12 bases not matched to a gene; V was cut back by 1 base and J by 9 bases. Written as DNA, the CDR3 is TGTGCCAGTAGTATAGCTGGCCCTGGGACAGGGGACCTGCCCCAGCATTTT. The encoded protein is CASSIAGPGTGDLPQHF.

The sample holds one count of this clone. The rearrangement joins TRBV6-6 to TRBJ1-6, with 11 bases aligning to TRBD1. The germline gives CDR1 MNHNY, CDR2 SVGAGI (reference sequence). The CDR3 has 16 amino acids. The V gene end was trimmed by 4 bases and the J gene end by 8 bases; junction bases not matched to a gene: 7. The CDR3 sequence is CASSFVPGQGDSPLHF. The CDR3 DNA reads TGTGCCAGCAGTTTCGTACCGGGACAGGGGGATTCACCCCTCCACTTT.

The chain carries TRBV6-5 and TRBJ1-5; possible D gene TRBD1, 6 bases. CDR3 length: 14 amino acids. Trimming left V 4 bases short and J 5 bases short, with 12 bases between. The V gene's germline CDR1 is MNHEY and CDR2 SVGAGI. CDR3 sequence (DNA): TGTGCCAGCAGTTGGGCAGAGGGGGATCAGCCCCAGCATTTT. It codes for CASSWAEGDQPQHF.

The genes are TRBV11-2 and TRBJ2-1; the D gene is possibly TRBD2 (5 bases). This CDR3 is 16 amino acids long. Trimming shortened V by 5 bases and J by 8 bases, and 22 bases separated the two germline ends. Germline-derived CDR1 and CDR2 are SGHAT and FQNNGV. CDR3 in DNA: TGTGCCAGCAGCCCCTTAGCGCGCCGACCCTTCCATGAGCAGTTCTTC. Protein sequence: CASSPLARRPFHEQFF.

The chain joins TRBV29-1 to TRBJ2-3; D gene uncertain. V shed 7 bases and J shed 4 bases, with 15 bases lying between them. This CDR3 has 13 residues. Germline CDR1 reads SQVTM; CDR2 reads ANQGSEA. CDR3 DNA: TGCAGCGCTTCCGCGAGGTCCCCAGATACGCAGTATTTT. Its protein product is CSASARSPDTQYF.

CDR3 nucleotide sequence: TGTGCCAGCAGCGTACAGGGTAACTCCTACGAGCAGTACTTC. Protein product: CASSVQGNSYEQYF. The chain is built from TRBV9 and TRBJ2-7; tentatively, D is TRBD1 (5 bases). The V gene lost 1 base and the J gene lost 0 bases, with 8 bases spanning the gap. CDR1 and CDR2 from the germline V gene are SGDLS and YYNGEE. The CDR3 runs to 14 residues. Full variable domain (rest looked up from reference TRBV9 and TRBJ2-7): DSGVTQTPKHLITATGQRVTLRCSPRSGDLSVYWYQQSLDQGLQFLIQYYNGEERAKGNILERFSAQQFPDLHSELNLSSLELGDSALYFCASSVQGNSYEQYFGPGTRLTVT.

The chain combines TRBV6-4 with TRBJ2-2, with 9 bases fitting TRBD2. The germline V gene encodes CDR1 MRHNA and CDR2 SNTAGT. The CDR3 consists of 16 residues. The V and J ends lost 6 bases and 4 bases, in that order; junction bases with no gene match: 9. CDR3 loop: CASSFLAGIATGELFF. DNA for the CDR3: TGTGCCAGCAGCTTTCTAGCGGGGATCGCCACCGGGGAGCTGTTTTTT.

This chain joins TRBV5-1 and TRBJ2-6; D unclear. CDR3 length: 16 amino acids. Germline values: CDR1 SGHRS, CDR2 YFSETQ. With 0 bases removed from V and 0 bases from J, the gap between germline ends came to 7 bases. The CDR3 reads CASSLVASSGANVLTF. The CDR3 DNA reads TGCGCCAGCAGCTTGGTGGCCAGCTCTGGGGCCAACGTCCTGACTTTC. The full variable domain, its missing parts supplied by reference TRBV5-1 and TRBJ2-6, is KAGVTQTPRYLIKTRGQQVTLSCSPISGHRSVSWYQQTPGQGLQFLFEYFSETQRNKGNFPGRFSGRQFSNSRSEMNVSTLELGDSALYLCASSLVASSGANVLTFGAGSRLTVL.

V usage is TRBV4-1 and J usage is TRBJ2-7; TRBD2 agrees at 12 bases. Germline values: CDR1 MGHRA, CDR2 YSYEKL. V shed 0 bases and J 4 bases; nucleotides not matched to a gene: 7. The CDR3 is 17 amino acids. The CDR3 is CASSQDYQLAGGYEQYF. Written as DNA, the CDR3 is TGCGCCAGCAGCCAAGATTATCAACTAGCGGGGGGATACGAGCAGTACTTC.

The V call is TRBV19, the J call TRBJ2-3; perhaps TRBD2 as D (5 bases). The CDR3 consists of 15 residues. Between the trimmed V and J ends, which lost 8 bases and 2 bases, there was a span of 17 bases. From germline, CDR1 is LNHDA and CDR2 SQIVND (reference sequence). The CDR3 region is CASGGVGSNTDTQYF. CDR3 bases: TGTGCCAGTGGAGGTGTTGGGTCTAACACAGATACGCAGTATTTT.

This chain links TRBV7-8 with TRBJ2-7; D not certain. Germline lookup yields CDR1 SGHVS and CDR2 FQNEAQ. The length of the CDR3 is 17 residues. Trimming cost V 5 bases and J 1 base, with 21 bases left between them. The CDR3 DNA follows: TGTGCCAGCAGCAACAGAGACGTGAGTTTAGATTCCTACGAGCAGTACTTC. Amino acid sequence: CASSNRDVSLDSYEQYF.

V usage is TRBV10-3 and J usage is TRBJ2-7; 9 nucleotides line up with TRBD1. Germline V gene lookup returns CDR1 ENHRY and CDR2 SYGVKD. CDR3 length: 14 residues. V dropped 6 bases and J dropped 0; count of bases not matched to a gene: 3. The CDR3, as DNA: TGTGCCATCAGGGGGACAGGGTCCTCCTACGAGCAGTACTTC. This translates into CAIRGTGSSYEQYF.

This CDR3 is CASSFTGNTEAFF. The DNA of the CDR3 is TGTGCCAGCAGCTTCACAGGAAACACTGAAGCTTTCTTT. This chain connects TRBV5-4 to TRBJ1-1, with D possibly being TRBD1 (5 bases). The V and J ends lost 2 bases and 2 bases respectively, with 7 bases between them. CDR3 length: 13 amino acids. CDR1 is SGHNT, CDR2 YYREEE, per germline (reference sequence).